This entry is about one TCR beta chain. The antigen remains unidentified. Only in-frame clones appear in the TCRdb table, and some are missing; sequencing was by immunoSEQ multiplex PCR. The table includes 80,000 to 100,000 clones, 81% detected once. Trimming took off 0 bases at V and 10 bases at J, with 13 bases between the two ends. Germline V lookup: CDR1 MNHEY, CDR2 SVGAGI. CDR3 size: 14 residues. The data originate from a study of PD-1 blockade in mismatch repair-deficient tumors. In the study overall: All were previously treated, progressing patients with around 12 mismatch repair-deficient cancer types. Study-wide results and caveats: Tumor-resident clones, often undetectable pretreatment in blood, expanded then contracted after pembrolizumab.

Mismatch repair deficiency was confirmed in all patients, by PCR or immunohistochemistry. The gene calls are TRBV6-5 and TRBJ2-1; a weak D match, TRBD2 (5 bases). The sample was peripheral blood, taken 12 weeks after starting pembrolizumab. The sequence came from an adult with mismatch repair-deficient cancer. In nucleotides, the CDR3 is TGTGCCAGCAGTTACTCGAGTGGGCGGGTCGAGCAGTTCTTC. It is translated as CASSYSSGRVEQFF.